Below are 10 T cell receptor beta chains sequenced from a single sample in a study of control samples from healthy donors and cancer patients (dated by TCRdb to the early 2020s). Library generation was performed with the immunoSEQ multiplex PCR assay. TCRdb mirrors the immuneACCESS table, restricted to in-frame sequences. Some clones are absent from its copies; in checked studies, under half trace to an unresolved V gene, and the reason for the others is unknown. The sample records around 140,000 clones, over 85% of which are singletons. Roughly 8% of the sample rests with the top ten. The sequencing sample was made of PBMCs. The receptors here all came from a man aged 45-65 years with head and neck cancer.

The rearrangement joins TRBV11-3 to TRBJ1-1, with D possibly being TRBD1 (6 bases). Between the trimmed V and J ends, which lost 5 bases and 7 bases, there was a span of 11 bases. Germline V lookup: CDR1 SGHNT, CDR2 YENEEA. There are 12 residues in the CDR3. The CDR3 loop is CASSIEGGEAFF. The CDR3 coding sequence is TGTGCCAGCAGCATCGAAGGGGGTGAAGCTTTCTTT.

J is TRBJ2-5 and V is TRBV28; the D is unclear. Germline V gene lookup returns CDR1 MDHEN and CDR2 SYDVKM. This CDR3 is 12 amino acids long. Deletions cut 3 bases from V and 4 bases from J, with 6 bases between. In DNA form, the CDR3 reads TGTGCCAGCAGTTTGAGTATAGAGACCCAGTACTTC. This sequence encodes CASSLSIETQYF. The full variable domain, completed using reference TRBV28 and TRBJ2-5, is DVKVTQSSRYLVKRTGEKVFLECVQDMDHENMFWYRQDPGLGLRLIYFSYDVKMKEKGDIPEGYSVSREKKERFSLILESASTNQTSMYLCASSLSIETQYFGPGTRLLVL.

The CDR3 sequence: CASSLASASGRAPYNEQFF. The CDR3 nucleotides are TGCGCCAGCAGCTTGGCCTCTGCTAGCGGGAGGGCCCCCTACAATGAGCAGTTCTTC. The rearrangement joins TRBV5-1 to TRBJ2-1, with 12 bases that match TRBD2. Germline values: CDR1 SGHRS, CDR2 YFSETQ. CDR3 length: 19 residues. V was pared by 0 bases and J by 2 bases, with 9 bases of the junction left unmatched.

This clone was recorded once. V is TRBV3-1 (or the pseudogene TRBV3-2) and J is TRBJ2-1, with D possibly matching TRBD2 (7 bases). The V gene's germline CDR1 is LGHDT and CDR2 YNNKEL (reference sequence). CDR3 length: 16 residues. Trimming cost V 3 bases and J 5 bases, with 17 bases left between them. The CDR3 coding sequence is TGTGCCAGCAGCCAGAGGGGGACTACAACGCACAATGAGCAGTTCTTC. Translating it yields CASSQRGTTTHNEQFF.

Only a few counts were recorded for this clone. CDR3 DNA: TGCGCCAGCAGCACCCTAGCGGGGGGGCCGGAGACCCAGTACTTC. Translation: CASSTLAGGPETQYF. The V and J genes are TRBV5-1 and TRBJ2-5; TRBD2 aligns across 12 bases. Germline values: CDR1 SGHRS, CDR2 YFSETQ. Unmatched junction bases numbered 6, after V lost 4 bases and J lost 5 bases. CDR3 length: 15 amino acids.

J is TRBJ1-1 and V is TRBV28; D uncertain. Looked up from germline, CDR1 is MDHEN and CDR2 is SYDVKM. The CDR3 spans 12 residues. The ends were cut back, 6 bases at V and 11 bases at J, with 16 bases in the middle. Here the CDR3 reads CASSLPPRSAFF. CDR3 coding DNA: TGTGCCAGCAGCCTTCCCCCGCGATCGGCTTTCTTT.

The gene calls are TRBV27 and TRBJ2-2; 8 positions agree with TRBD2. The CDR3 is made up of 15 amino acids. Germline V gene lookup returns CDR1 MNHEY and CDR2 SMNVEV (reference sequence). With 2 bases clipped from V and 4 bases from J, the junction kept 3 bases outside the gene matches. This chain's CDR3 is CASSLAGGPTGELFF. The CDR3 bases are TGTGCCAGCAGTTTAGCGGGGGGACCCACCGGGGAGCTGTTTTTT.

The chain joins TRBV7-2 to TRBJ2-6; D uncertain. Germline CDR1 and CDR2: SGHTA and FQGNSA. Trimming stripped 4 bases from V and 0 bases from J, with 10 bases between. The CDR3 has 16 amino acids. CDR3 amino acids: CASSWARISGANVLTF. CDR3 sequence (DNA): TGTGCCAGCAGCTGGGCCCGGATCTCTGGGGCCAACGTCCTGACTTTC.

This clone has only one observation. The J gene is TRBJ1-2, the V gene TRBV4-1, with unresolved D. Germline values: CDR1 MGHRA, CDR2 YSYEKL. The CDR3 contains 15 residues. The V end was cut by 4 bases, the J end by 5 bases, with 17 bases between. The CDR3 reads CASSPDPQGSYGYTF. The CDR3 DNA reads TGCGCCAGCAGCCCCGACCCACAAGGAAGTTATGGCTACACCTTC.

The V and J genes are TRBV11-1 and TRBJ1-1; D is perhaps TRBD1 (5 bases). Between the trimmed V and J ends, which lost 5 bases and 10 bases, there was a span of 11 bases. The CDR3 is 11 amino acids. From germline, CDR1 is SGHAT and CDR2 FQDESV (reference sequence). CDR3 amino acids: CASSIGTRAFF. In DNA form, the CDR3 reads TGTGCCAGCAGCATTGGGACTAGAGCTTTCTTT. Full variable domain (remainder filled in from reference TRBV11-1 and TRBJ1-1): EAEVAQSPRYKITEKSQAVAFWCDPISGHATLYWYRQILGQGPELLVQFQDESVVDDSQLPKDRFSAERLKGVDSTLKIQPAELGDSAMYLCASSIGTRAFFGQGTRLTVV.